This T cell receptor (beta chain) was sequenced in a study of cytomegalovirus exposure and HLA in healthy donors. For the study at large: Within the Caucasian-associated ancestry cluster were 81% of the approximately 400 genotyped donors.

In the PCR, 60 Vbeta and 13 Jbeta primers were used. Libraries were prepared by immunoSEQ multiplex PCR; TCRdb keeps only in-frame clonotypes and omits some of them. The data hold 170,000 or so clones, with 65% to 85% observed a single time. Points from the study as a whole: Most of the TCR beta V segments (in an earlier analysis) were productive either about 90% or about 30% of the time. Later analysis showed most CMV-associated TCR beta chains appearing HLA-restricted.

Germline assignment: CDR1 KGHSH and CDR2 LQKENI. V was shortened by 2 bases and J by 7 bases, with 12 bases between the two germline ends. The CDR3 length is 15 residues. Regarding this clone: Its antigen is not identified.

Material: PBMCs. The chain combines TRBV18 with TRBJ1-6, with a weak D call TRBD1 (6 bases). This TCR was recovered from a male donor in good health and CMV-seropositive. This CDR3 is CASSPGLQGNSPLHF. The CDR3 region has the DNA TGTGCCAGCTCACCAGGGTTACAGGGAAATTCACCCCTCCACTTT.